The 4 T cell receptor beta chains below were found in one sample sequenced in a study of blood T cells in healthy people across ages. With a J-beta primer mix and a sample-barcoded 5' primer, a second PCR ran about 7 to 12 cycles. TCRdb redid the calling of the 5' RACE reads with MiXCR, one entry per CDR3 protein. Of 500,000 to 700,000 distinct CDR3 sequences detected, approximately 30% appear once; the ten largest clones hold approximately 15%. Sample: blood. The receptors originated from a woman aged 80 or over in good health.

About this clonotype itself: A read error may explain this, as a much larger clone is one base away. V and J are TRBV4-2 and TRBJ1-4; possible D gene TRBD1, 6 bases. Germline CDR1 is LGHNA and CDR2 is YNFKEQ. V lost 4 bases, J lost 3 bases, and 18 bases lay in between. This CDR3 has 17 residues. CDR3 residues: CASSRGGRGQANEKLFF. As DNA, the CDR3 is TGTGCCAGCAGCCGAGGAGGACGGGGGCAGGCTAATGAAAAACTGTTTTTT.

In the case of this clonotype: A much larger clone lies a single base off, so this may be a read error. The chain carries TRBV15 and TRBJ2-6; D remains unclear. The CDR3 is 15 amino acids. Germline V gives CDR1 LNHNV, CDR2 YYDKDF (reference sequence). CDR3 nucleotide sequence: TGTACCACCAGCAGAGGAAGTACAGGGGCCAACGTCCTGACTTTC. It yields the protein CTTSRGSTGANVLTF.

V gene TRBV6-5 combines with J gene TRBJ1-5; unclear D gene. This CDR3 comprises 14 residues. The V gene lost 8 bases and the J gene lost 3 bases, with 14 bases spanning the gap. Germline lookup yields CDR1 MNHEY and CDR2 SVGAGI. Written as DNA, the CDR3 is TGTGCCAGCCGCCTGGGCGCCGACAATCAGCCCCAGCATTTT. Translating it yields CASRLGADNQPQHF.

Only one count was recorded for this clonotype. A read error may be the cause here, since a much bigger clone is one base away. The J gene is TRBJ1-2, the V gene TRBV3-1; TRBD1 agrees at 7 bases. This CDR3 is built from 15 residues. Germline V gives CDR1 LGHDT, CDR2 YNNKEL (reference sequence). CDR3 bases: TGTGCCAACAGCCAAAACAGGGGAGCTAACTATGGCTACACCTTC. It yields the protein CANSQNRGANYGYTF.